This is a list of T cell receptor beta chains from one sample in a study of vaccination and CD4 T cells after COVID-19. TCRdb ran MiXCR on the PCR reads and lists one entry per CDR3 protein. This table has 25,000 to 30,000 distinct CDR3 sequences, 51% appearing once. This sample comprised CD4+ T cells from blood, obtained about 7 months after SARS-CoV-2 vaccination. The source is a human donor who had recovered from COVID-19. Both conserved end residues are part of each CDR3. A D gene is named only where the DNA matches it firmly.

V,D,J,CDR3
TRBV7-8,NA,TRBJ2-3,CASSLWGGGGTDTQYF
TRBV6-2/TRBV6-3,NA,TRBJ2-6,CASSQYAGANVLTF
TRBV5-4,TRBD1,TRBJ2-5,CASSRTTTGVETQYF
TRBV5-1,TRBD2,TRBJ2-5,CASSLAVTGGETQYF
TRBV7-3,NA,TRBJ1-6,CASSLSLYSPLHF
TRBV5-1,NA,TRBJ2-7,CASSSPDGSYEQYF
TRBV27,NA,TRBJ2-1,CASSLSSPSSYNEQFF
TRBV28,TRBD1,TRBJ2-7,CASSINRDRPYF
TRBV24-1,TRBD2,TRBJ2-5,CATSDSIAGGQETQYF
TRBV4-1,NA,TRBJ1-2,CASSQSNTYGYTF
TRBV6-4,TRBD2,TRBJ2-1,CASSDSTSGYNEQFF
TRBV2,TRBD1,TRBJ2-7,CASSEAGRGREQYF
TRBV10-3,TRBD1,TRBJ1-5,CAISESGQLNQPQHF
TRBV28,TRBD1,TRBJ1-5,CASNLYPPQGSRQPQHF
TRBV7-9,NA,TRBJ2-1,CASSLAPKGPSSYNEQFF
TRBV6-1,NA,TRBJ1-1,CASSTTWGGAGEAFF
TRBV7-9,NA,TRBJ2-4,CASRDIATAKNIQYF
TRBV6-1,TRBD2,TRBJ2-5,CASSRTSGRTETQYF
TRBV2,TRBD2,TRBJ2-1,CASTLLAGPYNEQFF
TRBV7-9,NA,TRBJ1-2,CASSLGGPTYGYTF
TRBV7-2,NA,TRBJ2-7,CASSLSSGQRYEQYF
TRBV12-3/TRBV12-4,NA,TRBJ2-1,CASSLPQADNEQFF
TRBV6-4,NA,TRBJ2-1,CASSAETGSYNEQFF
TRBV7-3,NA,TRBJ1-1,CASSLAGTPNTEAFF
TRBV7-2,NA,TRBJ2-6,CASSLVTRTGANVLTF
TRBV7-6,TRBD2,TRBJ2-7,CASSLAGPGLALWVEQYF
TRBV20-1,NA,TRBJ1-6,CSATRSNSPLHF
TRBV10-3,NA,TRBJ1-2,CAARGGGVYYGYTF
TRBV20-1,NA,TRBJ1-1,CSALGGRSMNTEAFF
TRBV6-4,NA,TRBJ1-1,CASGDRDNTEAFF
TRBV6-5,TRBD2,TRBJ2-5,CASSYSLAGGYGWETQYF
TRBV6-5,NA,TRBJ2-5,CASSYSSGPGERAPQYF
TRBV20-1,TRBD2,TRBJ2-1,CSAGTPSGYNEQFF
TRBV28,TRBD1,TRBJ2-7,CASSSTGVSYEQYF
TRBV28,NA,TRBJ1-6,CASSLGTPTSPLHF
TRBV6-2/TRBV6-3,TRBD2,TRBJ2-7,CASSFPLAGVSYEQYF
TRBV20-1,TRBD1,TRBJ2-5,CSARRDRGWETQYF
TRBV27,NA,TRBJ2-7,CATGIDYEQYF
TRBV15,NA,TRBJ2-7,CATSRSRPSSYEQYF
TRBV25-1,NA,TRBJ1-6,CASRGYNSPLHF
TRBV7-2,NA,TRBJ2-3,CASSPGGMGDTQYF
TRBV20-1,TRBD2,TRBJ2-3,CSARPLAGPTDTQYF
TRBV25-1,NA,TRBJ2-1,CASRDSNEQFF
TRBV20-1,TRBD2,TRBJ2-1,CSARGGGAGSSYNEQFF
TRBV24-1,NA,TRBJ2-1,CAASRESSYNEQFF
TRBV7-2,NA,TRBJ1-5,CASSLSGTNNQPQHF
TRBV19,TRBD1,TRBJ2-7,CATRQGDHSYEQYF
TRBV7-2,NA,TRBJ2-7,CASSLGSQAATYEQYF
TRBV20-1,NA,TRBJ2-5,CSARDFRGKETQYF
TRBV5-1,TRBD2,TRBJ2-1,CASSGTSGNEQFF